This is a list of T cell receptor beta chains from one sample in a study of T-cell reconstitution after alpha-beta-depleted transplantation in children. TCRdb itself ran the PCR reads through MiXCR, one entry per CDR3 protein. The sample consists of around 380,000 distinct CDR3 sequences, 11% of them appearing once. The input for sequencing was PBMCs from the stem cell graft donor, taken from the stem cell graft. The source is a human donor who donated a stem cell graft to a child with acute myeloid leukemia. The conserved cysteine and the conserved F or W are not part of the CDR3 here. Clone size is shown for a subset of rows, as once, few, many or a class of expanded clone.

>few|TRBV20-1|TRBJ2-5
SARRLAAQETQY
>few|TRBV19|TRBJ1-1
ASTARLNTEAF
>.|TRBV19|TRBJ2-4
ASSLVGQTKNIQY
>.|TRBV20-1|TRBJ1-1
SASSGMNTEAF
>.|TRBV11-2|TRBJ2-1
ASSLPSGVGSTYNEQF
>few|TRBV7-8|TRBJ2-3
ASSTRAEGTDTQY
>.|TRBV19|TRBJ2-3
ASSTRLAGEADTQY
>many|TRBV15|TRBJ2-7
ATSRGLDGYEQY
>few|TRBV7-2|TRBJ1-3
ASSPGRRAISGNTIY
>.|TRBV19|TRBJ2-1
ASSPDRYEQF
>.|TRBV20-1|TRBJ1-3
SATPRHNSGNTIY
>few|TRBV11-2|TRBJ1-6
ASRTTGGGGASPLH
>.|TRBV12-3/TRBV12-4|TRBJ1-1
ASSPRTLNTEAF
>.|TRBV7-9|TRBJ2-5
ASSPIWAQETQY
>.|TRBV20-1|TRBJ2-7
SAPGGQASYEQY
>few|TRBV30|TRBJ2-2
AWREAENTGELF
>many|TRBV5-1|TRBJ2-1
ASSPTPSSYNEQF
>many|TRBV10-1|TRBJ2-1
ASSDWGTGDNEQF
>few|TRBV20-1|TRBJ2-3
SANPGQGANGGDTQY
>few|TRBV5-5|TRBJ2-2
ASSRLPGGRTGELF
>.|TRBV5-1|TRBJ2-3
ASKQTDTQY
>.|TRBV11-2|TRBJ2-5
ASSLGPSGTQETQY
>few|TRBV29-1|TRBJ1-1
SVERQGLNTEAF
>.|TRBV6-5|TRBJ2-1
ASSYRLAGEVHEQF
>.|TRBV9|TRBJ2-1
ASSDNTPGARLPNEQF
>.|TRBV6-2/TRBV6-3|TRBJ2-7
ASIARTYEQY
>.|TRBV9|TRBJ2-1
ASSVEGRSYNEQF
>.|TRBV6-6|TRBJ2-1
ASSSSGTGPF
>.|TRBV12-3/TRBV12-4|TRBJ1-6
ASSLGDLNSPLH
>.|TRBV3-1|TRBJ2-2
ASCPLLAGGVNTGELF
>many|TRBV20-1|TRBJ2-5
SAGGGGAPQETQY
>.|TRBV2|TRBJ1-1
ASSDQGARTEAF
>many|TRBV12-3/TRBV12-4|TRBJ2-5
ASSLQPLGETQY
>.|TRBV9|TRBJ1-1
ASSVEDSMNTEAF
>.|TRBV7-8|TRBJ2-5
ASSLGSGRVQETQY
>.|TRBV21-1|TRBJ2-2
ASSKRVTNTGELF
>.|TRBV12-3/TRBV12-4|TRBJ2-1
ASSLRGASYNEQF
>many|TRBV19|TRBJ1-4
ASSWGTAGEKLF
>many|TRBV4-1|TRBJ2-1
ASSQVRSGGYEQF
>.|TRBV25-1|TRBJ2-1
ASSESILYNEQF
>few|TRBV20-1|TRBJ2-1
SAQRGTFYNEQF
>.|TRBV3-1|TRBJ2-1
ASGQVIGARNEQF
>few|TRBV7-9|TRBJ1-2
ASSFQEDYGYT
>many|TRBV11-3|TRBJ2-3
ASSLGLNTDTQY